Detailed here is one T cell receptor (beta chain). Its specificity is unknown. This specimen belongs to a study of pediatric ulcerative colitis. Study-wide points: All ulcerative colitis patients, but no controls, carried a couple of rectal clonotypes. This repertoire reflects total lymphocytes rather than subpopulations like regulatory T cells.

V lost 5 bases and J 5 bases, leaving 9 bases between the germline ends. CDR1 is MDHEN, CDR2 SYDVKM, per germline. The CDR3 consists of 12 residues. The protocol was immunoSEQ multiplex PCR, while the TCRdb copy is restricted to in-frame clones and leaves out a portion. The profile shows approximately 32,000 clones, around 82% of them singletons. This clonotype originated in a boy between 10 and 17 years old with severe ulcerative colitis. Sequencing input: blood. The chain links TRBV28 to TRBJ1-2; a weak D match, TRBD1 (6 bases). CDR3 residues: CASSIQGYGYTF. CDR3 in DNA: TGTGCCAGCAGTATACAGGGTTATGGCTACACCTTC.